These 24 T cell receptor beta chains were sequenced from one sample in a study of CXCR3-negative and CXCR3-positive naive CD8 T cells. Points from the study as a whole: In CXCR3-positive naive cells, the TRB CDR3s were more hydrophobic than in CXCR3-negative naive cells.

UMI-labeled 5' RACE TRB cDNA libraries were prepared from the cells. TCRdb re-called the 5' RACE reads; one entry per CDR3 protein, DNA not given. This repertoire includes around 160,000 distinct CDR3 sequences. These receptors have no identified antigens. The sample comprised naive CXCR3+ CD8+ T cells from blood. Noted subset: CD45RO-CCR7+CD27+CD95- naive CD8+ T cells expressing CXCR3 (TNR3+). The receptors here all came from a human donor in good health. Some clones in this sample may be carry-over from other donors' samples.

The chain combines TRBV19 with TRBJ2-1. The germline gives CDR1 LNHDA, CDR2 SQIVND (reference sequence). The CDR3 runs to 13 residues. CDR3 region: CASSIDANNEQFF.

The rearrangement links TRBV29-1 to TRBJ2-1; TCRdb reports TRBD2, a call that lacks DNA to check it against. The germline V gene has CDR1 SQVTM and CDR2 ANQGSEA. This CDR3 is 14 amino acids long. This chain's CDR3 is CSVERTSGRDEQFF.

This sequence joins TRBV20-1 and TRBJ1-2; TCRdb's D call of TRBD1 is untestable without DNA. Germline values: CDR1 DFQATT, CDR2 SNEGSKA (reference sequence). This CDR3 region has 14 residues. CDR3 in amino acids: CSASNREENYGYTF.

This chain joins TRBV7-9 and TRBJ2-2; TCRdb's D call, TRBD2, is unchecked because there is no DNA. Per the germline V gene, CDR1 is SEHNR and CDR2 is FQNEAQ (reference sequence). CDR3 length: 15 amino acids. The CDR3 loop reads CASSLAVAGPGELFF.

The chain recombines TRBV29-1 with TRBJ2-5. The CDR3 runs to 14 residues. Germline V CDR1 and CDR2: SQVTM, ANQGSEA. The CDR3 sequence: CSVESTATQETQYF.

V gene TRBV9 combines with J gene TRBJ2-2; as DNA is missing, the TRBD2 call by TCRdb cannot be tested. The germline V gene encodes CDR1 SGDLS and CDR2 YYNGEE. The CDR3 extends over 16 amino acids. CDR3 sequence reads: CASSPPGAGGAGELFF. Full variable domain (remainder filled in from reference TRBV9 and TRBJ2-2): DSGVTQTPKHLITATGQRVTLRCSPRSGDLSVYWYQQSLDQGLQFLIQYYNGEERAKGNILERFSAQQFPDLHSELNLSSLELGDSALYFCASSPPGAGGAGELFFGEGSRLTVL.

The genes are TRBV23-1 and TRBJ2-1; as DNA is missing, the TRBD1 call by TCRdb cannot be tested. TRBV23-1 is marked as an open reading frame, function uncertain. The CDR3 is 19 amino acids. CDR3 sequence reads: CASSQSISMVPRPSNEQFF.

This rearrangement joins TRBV7-9 to TRBJ2-5; the TCRdb D gene call, TRBD1, has no DNA to confirm it. Germline CDR1 reads SEHNR; CDR2 reads FQNEAQ (reference sequence). CDR3 length: 14 residues. CDR3 protein: CASSSTGGMETQYF.

The chain has TRBV12-3 or TRBV12-4 and TRBJ1-1; there is no DNA to check the TCRdb D call of TRBD1. CDR3 length equals 14 residues. The CDR3 region is CASSPGQGYTEAFF.

The V and J genes are TRBV4-2 and TRBJ2-1. The CDR3 is made up of 14 amino acids. Germline CDR1 and CDR2: LGHNA and YNFKEQ. CDR3 residues: CASSQERIYNEQFF.

V gene TRBV20-1 combines with J gene TRBJ2-7. The length of the CDR3 is 14 residues. CDR1 and CDR2 (germline): DFQATT, SNEGSKA (reference sequence). The chain's CDR3 is CSAREAGAAYEQYF.

The J gene is TRBJ2-7, the V gene TRBV5-5; without DNA, the TCRdb call of TRBD2 cannot be checked. CDR1 SGHKS and CDR2 YYEKEE come from the germline V gene (reference sequence). The CDR3 is made up of 15 amino acids. CDR3 region: CASSFLGEASYEQYF.

The chain has TRBV7-2 and TRBJ2-7; TCRdb picks TRBD1, but there is no DNA to check that call. Germline CDR1 is SGHTA and CDR2 is FQGNSA. CDR3 size: 16 residues. The CDR3 here is CASSPQWGGLSYEQYF.

V usage is TRBV5-1 and J usage is TRBJ2-7. Looked up from germline, CDR1 is SGHRS and CDR2 is YFSETQ. CDR3 length: 15 amino acids. CDR3: CASSRRSGRSYEQYF.

V and J are TRBV6-2 or TRBV6-3 and TRBJ2-7; TCRdb's D gene call, TRBD1, goes unchecked for lack of DNA. Germline loops: CDR1 MNHEY, CDR2 SVGEGT. This CDR3 spans 14 amino acids. The CDR3 protein is CASSYVRGQYEQYF.

The genes are TRBV5-6 and TRBJ2-3. CDR1 and CDR2 from the germline V gene are SGHDT and YYEEEE. The CDR3 sequence is 12 residues long. The CDR3 is CASSLLSDTQYF.

The V and J genes are TRBV19 and TRBJ2-7; with no DNA, the TCRdb D assignment of TRBD2 cannot be verified. The CDR3 loop spans 14 amino acids. Germline CDR1 is LNHDA and CDR2 is SQIVND (reference sequence). The CDR3 is CASSISGGNYEQYF. The whole variable domain, remainder taken from reference TRBV19 and TRBJ2-7, is DGGITQSPKYLFRKEGQNVTLSCEQNLNHDAMYWYRQDPGQGLRLIYYSQIVNDFQKGDIAEGYSVSREKKESFPLTVTSAQKNPTAFYLCASSISGGNYEQYFGPGTRLTVT.

The chain employs TRBV7-9 and TRBJ2-3; TCRdb designates TRBD1, a call that cannot be tested without DNA. This CDR3 comprises 13 residues. Germline V lookup: CDR1 SEHNR, CDR2 FQNEAQ (reference sequence). CDR3: CASSGPGADTQYF.

V is TRBV6-1 and J is TRBJ2-3; without DNA, the TCRdb call of TRBD1 cannot be checked. The CDR3 runs to 14 residues. Germline loops: CDR1 MNHNS, CDR2 SASEGT. CDR3 in amino acids: CASRYRAGTDTQYF.

V is TRBV4-2 and J is TRBJ2-1. The CDR3 loop spans 15 amino acids. Germline V CDR1 and CDR2: LGHNA, YNFKEQ. CDR3: CASSRGVSSYNEQFF.

The CDR3 sequence is CSASGQGQSFYNEQFF. The gene calls are TRBV20-1 and TRBJ2-1; TCRdb reports TRBD1, a call that lacks DNA to check it against. The CDR3 contains 16 residues. Germline V lookup: CDR1 DFQATT, CDR2 SNEGSKA (reference sequence).

The chain recombines TRBV12-3 or TRBV12-4 with TRBJ2-3. The CDR3 is 12 amino acids. CDR3 sequence reads: CASSLRADTQYF.

The genes are TRBV7-6 and TRBJ1-1. Germline CDR1 and CDR2: SGHVS and FNYEAQ. The CDR3 is 13 residues long. The CDR3 here is CASNRGYGTEAFF.

The chain employs TRBV7-9 and TRBJ1-1. Germline V gene lookup returns CDR1 SEHNR and CDR2 FQNEAQ (reference sequence). This CDR3 is 13 amino acids long. The CDR3 spells CASSFLREDEAFF.